This T cell receptor (beta chain) originates from a study of Graves' ophthalmopathy and Graves' hyperthyroidism. The authors amplified TCR beta CDR3 regions from RNA transcripts. The first-round RT-PCR employed HTBI primers together with the Qiagen OneStep RT-PCR kit. A multiplex PCR was then performed as the second round. TCRdb called the multiplex PCR reads again in MiXCR, with one record for every CDR3 protein. The data show around 520,000 distinct CDR3 sequences, approximately 35% seen once. Many counts were recorded for this clonotype. This CDR3 is built from 14 residues. Germline CDR1 LGHNA, CDR2 YNFKEQ. Trimming removed 2 bases from V and 12 bases from J, with 14 bases in between.

What was sequenced was peripheral blood or thyroid tissue (not recorded which). This receptor was taken from an adult man with Graves' hyperthyroidism. The rearrangement uses TRBV4-2 and TRBJ1-6; no firm D call. In DNA, the CDR3 is TGTGCCAGCAGCCAACTTGTGGGCATTGGACCCCTCCACTTT. Encoded protein: CASSQLVGIGPLHF.